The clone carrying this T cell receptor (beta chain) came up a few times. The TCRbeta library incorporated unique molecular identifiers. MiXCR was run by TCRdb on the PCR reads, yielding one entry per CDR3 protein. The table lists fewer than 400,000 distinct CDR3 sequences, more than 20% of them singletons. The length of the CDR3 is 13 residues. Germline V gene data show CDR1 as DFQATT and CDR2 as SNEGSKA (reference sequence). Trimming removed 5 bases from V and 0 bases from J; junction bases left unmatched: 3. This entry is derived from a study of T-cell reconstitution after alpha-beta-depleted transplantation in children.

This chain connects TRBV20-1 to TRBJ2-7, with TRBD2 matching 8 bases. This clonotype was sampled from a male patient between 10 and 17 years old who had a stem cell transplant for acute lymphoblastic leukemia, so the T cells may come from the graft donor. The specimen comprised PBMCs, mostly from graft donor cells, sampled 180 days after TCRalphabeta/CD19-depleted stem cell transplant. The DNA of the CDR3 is TGCAGTGCTGTAGCGGGACCCTCCTACGAGCAGTACTTC. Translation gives CSAVAGPSYEQYF.